These T cell receptor beta chains were read from a single sample in a study of identical twins. In TCRdb, the 5' RACE reads were re-called with MiXCR into one record per CDR3 protein. This table has about 100,000 distinct CDR3 sequences, under 6.5% appearing once. Source material: memory T cells sorted from blood. These receptors were collected from a woman aged 45 to 65 in good health. The CDR3 runs from the conserved cysteine through the conserved F or W. Fields, in order: V gene, J gene, D gene, clone size, CDR3 protein, CDR3 DNA. D genes are given only for firm matches. Only some rows state a clone size, as once, few, many or a class for expanded clones.

>TRBV3-1|TRBJ1-6|-|few
CASSQGHRNSPLHF
TGTGCCAGCAGCCAGGGACATAGGAATTCACCCCTCCACTTT
>TRBV20-1|TRBJ2-1|TRBD2|many
CSASGTSDYNEQFF
TGCAGTGCTAGTGGGACTAGCGATTACAATGAGCAGTTCTTC
>TRBV3-1|TRBJ2-7|TRBD2|few
CASSQVRDYYEQYF
TGTGCCAGCAGCCAAGTCCGGGACTACTACGAGCAGTACTTC
>TRBV25-1|TRBJ1-1|-|many
CASSEWGVGLEAFF
TGTGCCAGCAGTGAATGGGGGGTAGGGTTGGAAGCTTTCTTT
>TRBV6-5|TRBJ2-1|-|few
CASTTRRDNEQFF
TGTGCCAGCACAACCAGGAGAGACAATGAGCAGTTCTTC
>TRBV12-3/TRBV12-4|TRBJ1-5|TRBD1|many
CASTPDRANQPQHF
TGTGCCAGCACTCCGGACAGGGCAAATCAGCCCCAGCATTTT
>TRBV6-1|TRBJ1-2|-|-
CASSERRGYTF
TGTGCCAGCAGTGAGCGGCGTGGCTACACCTTC
>TRBV27|TRBJ2-6|TRBD2|few
CASRNLAGYSGANVLTF
TGTGCCAGCAGGAATCTAGCGGGGTACTCTGGGGCCAACGTCCTGACTTTC
>TRBV5-4|TRBJ2-2|-|-
CASSLGPTEAGELFF
TGTGCCAGCAGCTTGGGCCCCACCGAAGCCGGGGAGCTGTTTTTT
>TRBV18|TRBJ2-1|-|many
CASSRETTVARNEQFF
TGTGCCAGCTCTCGCGAGACTACCGTTGCGAGAAATGAGCAGTTCTTC
>TRBV12-3/TRBV12-4|TRBJ1-4|-|many
CASSLSGGTTNEKLFF
TGTGCCAGCAGTTTATCGGGGGGCACGACTAATGAAAAACTGTTTTTT
>TRBV14|TRBJ2-5|-|many
CASSQELGAGETQYF
TGTGCCAGCAGCCAAGAATTGGGGGCTGGGGAGACCCAGTACTTC
>TRBV15|TRBJ1-6|-|many
CATSYIGNSPLHF
TGTGCCACCAGCTATATAGGAAATTCACCCCTCCACTTT
>TRBV11-2|TRBJ2-7|-|-
CASSLDAGVKNEQYF
TGTGCCAGCAGCTTAGATGCCGGGGTCAAGAACGAGCAGTACTTC
>TRBV7-8|TRBJ2-5|TRBD1|medium-sized
CASSAPRQWDRDYQETQYF
TGTGCCAGCAGCGCGCCTCGGCAATGGGACAGGGATTACCAAGAGACCCAGTACTTC
>TRBV12-3/TRBV12-4|TRBJ2-7|-|-
CASSLYGEGDEQYF
TGTGCCAGCAGTTTATACGGGGAGGGGGACGAGCAGTACTTC
>TRBV20-1|TRBJ1-3|-|many
CSAPSSGRAGGNTIYF
TGCAGTGCCCCGTCATCCGGCCGGGCCGGAGGAAACACCATATATTTT
>TRBV7-8|TRBJ2-3|-|many
CASSRQTTDTQYF
TGTGCCAGCAGCCGGCAGACCACAGATACGCAGTATTTT
>TRBV7-2|TRBJ1-3|-|many
CASSLQGRLSGNTIYF
TGTGCCAGCAGCTTACAGGGACGACTGTCTGGAAACACCATATATTTT
>TRBV10-3|TRBJ2-1|-|many
CAVGAERDNEQFF
TGTGCCGTCGGGGCGGAACGGGACAATGAGCAGTTCTTC
>TRBV6-5|TRBJ1-2|TRBD1|-
CASSYSGTGMVGYTF
TGTGCCAGCAGTTACTCCGGGACAGGGATGGTTGGCTACACCTTC
>TRBV20-1|TRBJ2-7|TRBD1|many
CSAMGTGFSYEQYF
TGCAGCGCTATGGGGACAGGGTTTTCCTACGAGCAGTACTTC
>TRBV6-5|TRBJ1-1|-|many
CASSFRTVGNTEAFF
TGTGCCAGCAGTTTCCGGACGGTGGGAAACACTGAAGCTTTCTTT
>TRBV5-1|TRBJ2-7|TRBD2|-
CASRPAGTSGSGWNF
TGCGCCAGCAGACCAGCCGGGACTAGCGGGAGCGGGTGGAACTTC
>TRBV4-1|TRBJ2-4|-|many
CASSQDLGVKNIQYF
TGCGCCAGCAGCCAAGATCTCGGGGTTAAAAACATTCAGTACTTC
>TRBV7-3|TRBJ1-2|-|many
CASSLSGLSGYTF
TGTGCCAGCAGCTTATCAGGGCTCTCTGGCTACACCTTC
>TRBV6-5|TRBJ1-6|-|many
CASSRTRPNRAISPLHF
TGTGCCAGCAGTCGAACCCGGCCAAATAGGGCCATCTCACCCCTCCACTTT
>TRBV7-6|TRBJ2-2|TRBD2|-
CASSSTGGNTGELFF
TGTGCCAGCAGCTCTACGGGAGGAAACACCGGGGAGCTGTTTTTT
>TRBV5-1|TRBJ1-5|-|few
CASSTGMNQPQHF
TGCGCCAGCAGCACCGGGATGAATCAGCCCCAGCATTTT
>TRBV5-5|TRBJ2-5|TRBD2|many
CASSPGTSGSLETQYF
TGTGCCAGCAGCCCCGGGACTAGCGGTTCCCTGGAGACCCAGTACTTC
>TRBV18|TRBJ2-1|-|-
CASSLGTSSNEQFF
TGTGCCAGCTCACTAGGGACCTCGAGCAATGAGCAGTTCTTC
>TRBV18|TRBJ2-1|TRBD1|many
CASSTTGTGGRNEQFF
TGTGCCAGCTCAACAACCGGGACAGGGGGCAGAAATGAGCAGTTCTTC
>TRBV20-1|TRBJ2-5|TRBD2|many
CSASPTSGAKETQYF
TGCAGTGCTAGTCCGACTAGCGGGGCTAAAGAGACCCAGTACTTC
>TRBV20-1|TRBJ2-3|TRBD2|many
CSARLAGGRGTDTQYF
TGCAGTGCTAGACTAGCGGGAGGGCGGGGGACAGATACGCAGTATTTT
>TRBV18|TRBJ2-7|-|many
CASSPPLAGKSYEQYF
TGTGCCAGCTCACCACCCTTGGCGGGGAAGTCCTACGAGCAGTACTTC
>TRBV5-1|TRBJ1-1|-|many
CASSPQTANTEAFF
TGCGCCAGCAGCCCACAGACCGCGAACACTGAAGCTTTCTTT
>TRBV11-2|TRBJ2-1|TRBD2|few
CASRKKREGLDEQFF
TGTGCCAGCAGAAAGAAGCGGGAGGGCCTGGATGAGCAGTTCTTC